What follows is one TCR beta chain and its context. Authors' data handling: Estimates of nucleated cell counts were drawn from the amplification of reference gene primers. TCRdb's table, derived via immunoSEQ multiplex PCR, lists solely in-frame clones and lacks some. The V and J calls and clone size were taken over from that table, and D and trimming were inferred from the DNA. The repertoire includes almost 100,000 clones, more than 75% of them detected once, and about 9.4% sits in the top ten. These data originate in a study of blood T cell repertoires in COVID-19. Study-level information: Samples representing acute and convalescent COVID-19 were sourced from the United States, Italy and Spain. Sources were T cells, B-cell-depleted T cells, or PBMCs; the material itself was cDNA or gDNA.

CDR3 size: 14 residues. V was trimmed by 5 bases and J by 3 bases, leaving 14 bases between them. Germline V gene sequence: CDR1 KGHSH, CDR2 LQKENI. V is TRBV18 and J is TRBJ2-7, with a possible D match to TRBD1 (6 bases). The receptor comes from a man aged 50 to 59 with acute or convalescent COVID-19. Source material: peripheral blood. The CDR3 coding sequence is TGTGCCAGCTCAGGAACCGGGACAAACTACGAGCAGTACTTC. Its protein is CASSGTGTNYEQYF.